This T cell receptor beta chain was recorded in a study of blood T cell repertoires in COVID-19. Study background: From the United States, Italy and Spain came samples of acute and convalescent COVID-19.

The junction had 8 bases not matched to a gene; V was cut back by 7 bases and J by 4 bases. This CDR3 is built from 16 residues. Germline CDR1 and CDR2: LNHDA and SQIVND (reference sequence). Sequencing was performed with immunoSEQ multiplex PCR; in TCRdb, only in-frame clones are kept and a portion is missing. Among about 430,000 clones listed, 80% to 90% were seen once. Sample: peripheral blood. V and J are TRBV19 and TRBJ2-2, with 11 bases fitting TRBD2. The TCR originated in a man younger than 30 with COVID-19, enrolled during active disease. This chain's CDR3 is CASTFSGRAGTGELFF. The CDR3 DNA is TGTGCCAGTACCTTTAGCGGGAGGGCCGGCACCGGGGAGCTGTTTTTT.